This T cell receptor (beta chain) was captured in a study of blood T cell repertoires in COVID-19. Study summary: Sites across the United States, Italy and Spain contributed samples from acute and convalescent COVID-19. T cells, B-cell-depleted T cells, or PBMCs supplied cDNA or gDNA.

How the authors handled the data: Reference gene primer amplification yielded estimated nucleated cell counts. Profiled with immunoSEQ multiplex PCR; TCRdb holds only in-frame clones, not every one. For V, J and clone size, that table is used; D and trimming come from the DNA. The sample has some 150,000 clones; more than 85% are singletons. There are 15 residues in the CDR3. J was trimmed by 5 bases and V by 5 bases; bases with no gene match: 10. The germline V gene encodes CDR1 SGHRS and CDR2 YFSETQ. Sequencing was performed on peripheral blood. This TCR derives from a woman in her 70s with acute or convalescent COVID-19. The J gene is TRBJ1-1, the V gene TRBV5-1, with 9 bases lining up with TRBD1. Written as DNA, the CDR3 is TGCGCCAGCAGTCAAGCGACAGGGGGGAGGACTGAAGCTTTCTTT. Translating it yields CASSQATGGRTEAFF.